These 8 T cell receptor beta chains came from one sample sequenced in a study of cytomegalovirus exposure and HLA in healthy donors. The PCR contained 60 Vbeta and 13 Jbeta primers. Measured with immunoSEQ multiplex PCR; TCRdb has only the in-frame clones, and not every one. The top ten hold about 11% of the sample, which has about 140,000 clones, roughly 75% seen once. Sequenced material: PBMCs. Receptors were obtained from a man aged 18 to 30 in good health and CMV-seropositive.

This chain joins TRBV29-1 and TRBJ1-2; D uncertain. Germline values: CDR1 SQVTM, CDR2 ANQGSEA. V was pared by 4 bases and J by 4 bases, with 10 bases between. The CDR3 has 12 residues. CDR3: CSVVQLPYGYTF. The CDR3 bases are TGCAGCGTTGTACAGCTTCCCTATGGCTACACCTTC.

The J gene is TRBJ2-7, the V gene TRBV2, with 12 bases aligning to TRBD1. The junction had 7 bases not matched to a gene; V was cut back by 4 bases and J by 6 bases. The CDR3 is made up of 15 amino acids. Germline-derived CDR1 and CDR2 are SNHLY and FYNNEI. As DNA, the CDR3 is TGTGCCAGCAGTGTGGAGGGGACAGGGGGCCGCGAGCAGTACTTC. This codes for CASSVEGTGGREQYF.

The chain carries TRBV5-1 and TRBJ2-3; 7 bases fit TRBD2. The ends lost 0 bases at V and 5 bases at J; junction bases unmatched: 3. The CDR3 has 14 amino acids. Germline loops: CDR1 SGHRS, CDR2 YFSETQ. DNA for the CDR3: TGCGCCAGCAGCTTGGGGACTAGGGAAGATACGCAGTATTTT. It specifies CASSLGTREDTQYF.

J is TRBJ2-7 and V is TRBV9; TRBD2 matches 9 bases. J lost 2 bases, V lost 3 bases, and 6 bases had no gene match. The germline gives CDR1 SGDLS, CDR2 YYNGEE. CDR3 length: 15 amino acids. The CDR3 sequence: CASSAAGGLPYEQYF. The CDR3 DNA reads TGTGCCAGCAGCGCCGCGGGAGGGCTTCCCTACGAGCAGTACTTC.

This clone has a single count. The chain couples TRBV4-1 to TRBJ1-4; D remains ambiguous. Trimming removed 5 bases at V and 4 bases at J, with 17 bases between. Germline CDR1 is MGHRA and CDR2 is YSYEKL. The CDR3 totals 16 residues. Written as DNA, the CDR3 is TGCGCCAGCAGCTCGAGCCCCGCGGGGAGTAATGAAAAACTGTTTTTT. Encoded protein: CASSSSPAGSNEKLFF.

The V call is TRBV4-1, the J call TRBJ2-1; D is perhaps TRBD2 (6 bases). The CDR3 covers 11 residues. Germline lookup yields CDR1 MGHRA and CDR2 YSYEKL. Trimming cost V 4 bases and J 8 bases, with 6 bases left between them. The CDR3 nucleotides are TGCGCCAGCAGCCGGGACTATGAGCAGTTCTTC. It codes for CASSRDYEQFF.

The chain carries TRBV30 and TRBJ2-2; 12 bases fit TRBD1. CDR3 length: 19 residues. The V gene end was trimmed by 0 bases and the J gene end by 0 bases; junction bases not matched to a gene: 8. The germline V gene has CDR1 GTSNPN and CDR2 SVGIG (reference sequence). The CDR3: CAWSVRHRDRGPNTGELFF. The CDR3 coding sequence is TGTGCCTGGAGTGTACGACATCGGGACAGGGGGCCGAACACCGGGGAGCTGTTTTTT.

The gene calls are TRBV28 and TRBJ1-6; D may be TRBD1 (5 bases). Deletions cut 5 bases from V and 7 bases from J, with 6 bases between. The CDR3 is 12 residues long. Germline loops: CDR1 MDHEN, CDR2 SYDVKM. The CDR3 DNA sequence: TGTGCCAGCAGTAGGGGCAATTCACCCCTCCACTTT. Residues: CASSRGNSPLHF.